This TCR beta chain was sequenced during a study of cytomegalovirus exposure and HLA in healthy donors. Vbeta (60) and Jbeta (13) primers were used in the PCR. The data were produced by immunoSEQ multiplex PCR, yet TCRdb's version contains in-frame clones alone and is incomplete. The profile shows approximately 160,000 clones, 84% of them singletons. The V segment lost 4 bases and the J segment 3 bases; nucleotides outside the gene matches: 13. The length of the CDR3 is 17 residues. From germline, CDR1 is MNHNS and CDR2 SASEGT. Sequenced material: PBMCs. This receptor was taken from a girl aged 10-17 years in good health and CMV-seropositive. V usage is TRBV6-1 and J usage is TRBJ2-3; 7 bases are shared with TRBD1. The DNA of the CDR3 is TGTGCCAGCAGTGCGTCCCGGGACAGTCCTGGGACAGATACGCAGTATTTT. Translation gives CASSASRDSPGTDTQYF.